This T cell receptor beta chain came from a study of patients and donors after allogeneic stem cell transplantation. CDR3 length: 14 amino acids. Deletions cut 1 base from V and 6 bases from J, with 10 bases between. One entry per CDR3 protein, called by TCRdb with MiXCR from the RT-PCR reads. The profile shows some 150,000 distinct CDR3 sequences, 37% of them singletons. Sequences were obtained from blood, either unsorted or a sorted T cell fraction (not recorded which). The V gene is TRBV12-3 or TRBV12-4, the J gene TRBJ2-1; D ambiguous. The TCR was taken from a human donor who was either an allogeneic HSCT recipient or a stem cell or donor lymphocyte infusion donor (not recorded which). It is not recorded whose cells these are; they may come from a transplant donor. CDR3 residues: CASSLGTARNEQFF. The CDR3, as DNA: TGTGCCAGCAGTTTAGGGACGGCTCGCAATGAGCAGTTCTTC.